The present TCR beta chain was sequenced within a study of Graves' ophthalmopathy and Graves' hyperthyroidism. Study context: The blood sample was drawn at first diagnosis and before any treatment.

From RNA, the CDR3 regions of TCR beta chains were amplified and sequenced. After a first-round RT-PCR with HTBI primers, a second-round multiplex PCR was run. TCRdb re-called the multiplex PCR reads through MiXCR, storing one row per CDR3 protein. The sample contains 200,000 to 250,000 distinct CDR3 sequences, roughly a fifth of which appear only once. This clonotype was seen ten or more times. Ophthalmopathic donors had moderate-to-severe activity, CAS ≥3 and NOSPECS ≥4, with disease that had lasted under 3 months. The receptor was derived from a woman between 50 and 59 years old with Graves' ophthalmopathy. Sequencing used peripheral blood.

The CDR3 DNA sequence: TGTGCCAGCACCCTAGCCGGGACAGGGAGGTACGAGCAGTACTTC. It specifies CASTLAGTGRYEQYF. This chain connects TRBV27 to TRBJ2-7; 9 bases line up with TRBD1. The V gene end was trimmed by 7 bases and the J gene end by 4 bases; junction bases not matched to a gene: 11. CDR3 length equals 15 residues. Germline lookup yields CDR1 MNHEY and CDR2 SMNVEV (reference sequence).